These T cell receptor beta chains were read from a single sample in a study of blood T cell repertoires in COVID-19. The method was immunoSEQ multiplex PCR; TCRdb's version includes in-frame clones alone and lacks a portion of them. The data show a few hundred thousand clones, 89% seen once. Source material: peripheral blood. The receptors originated from a man in his forties with acute or convalescent COVID-19. The CDR3 runs from the conserved cysteine through the conserved F or W. Each record gives: V gene, CDR3 length, clone size, D gene, J gene, CDR3 DNA, CDR3 protein. D genes are given only for firm matches. The listing skips clone size in some rows; elsewhere it reads once, few, many or a size class.

V gene: TRBV15; CDR3 length: 17; clone size: -; D gene: TRBD2; J gene: TRBJ2-1; CDR3 DNA: TGTGCCACCAGCAGAGACTTGATGGGGATCCGGGGGGATGAGCAGTTCTTC; CDR3 protein: CATSRDLMGIRGDEQFF
V gene: TRBV27; CDR3 length: 15; clone size: -; D gene: -; J gene: TRBJ2-1; CDR3 DNA: TGTGCCAGCAGTTTACGGGCCGCCGGGATGTATGAGCAGTTCTTC; CDR3 protein: CASSLRAAGMYEQFF
V gene: TRBV3-1/TRBV3-2; CDR3 length: 15; clone size: -; D gene: TRBD2; J gene: TRBJ2-3; CDR3 DNA: TGTGCCAGCAGCCAAGTCGGGAGGGGATTCGATACGCAGTATTTT; CDR3 protein: CASSQVGRGFDTQYF
V gene: TRBV7-2; CDR3 length: 15; clone size: -; D gene: TRBD2; J gene: TRBJ2-1; CDR3 DNA: TGTGCCAGCAGCTCCCGGGCTAGCGGAAACAATGAGCAGTTCTTC; CDR3 protein: CASSSRASGNNEQFF
V gene: TRBV11-2; CDR3 length: 15; clone size: -; D gene: -; J gene: TRBJ1-2; CDR3 DNA: TGTGCCAGCAGCTTGAATCCTAACGGGGGCTATGGCTACACCTTC; CDR3 protein: CASSLNPNGGYGYTF
V gene: TRBV7-3; CDR3 length: 15; clone size: -; D gene: TRBD1; J gene: TRBJ2-1; CDR3 DNA: TGTGCCAGCAGCCCCGGGACAGGGTATGACAATGAGCAGTTCTTC; CDR3 protein: CASSPGTGYDNEQFF
V gene: TRBV11-2; CDR3 length: 14; clone size: -; D gene: TRBD1; J gene: TRBJ2-7; CDR3 DNA: TGTGCCAGCAGGGAAAGGGGGCGCTTCTACGAGCAGTACTTC; CDR3 protein: CASRERGRFYEQYF
V gene: TRBV27; CDR3 length: 16; clone size: -; D gene: TRBD2; J gene: TRBJ2-7; CDR3 DNA: TGTGCCAGCACCTCAACCGGGGGAGGGAAGCGGTACGAGCAGTACTTC; CDR3 protein: CASTSTGGGKRYEQYF
V gene: TRBV11-2; CDR3 length: 15; clone size: -; D gene: TRBD2; J gene: TRBJ2-1; CDR3 DNA: TGTGCCAGCAGCTCTGATAGCGGGAGGGCCTATGAGCAGTTCTTC; CDR3 protein: CASSSDSGRAYEQFF
V gene: TRBV5-5; CDR3 length: 13; clone size: -; D gene: -; J gene: TRBJ1-2; CDR3 DNA: TGTGCCAGCAGCTTGGAACAGGCCGATGGCTACACCTTC; CDR3 protein: CASSLEQADGYTF
V gene: TRBV29-1; CDR3 length: 12; clone size: once; D gene: TRBD2; J gene: TRBJ2-7; CDR3 DNA: TGCAGCGTCCTAGCGGGAGTCTACGAGCAGTACTTC; CDR3 protein: CSVLAGVYEQYF
V gene: TRBV7-8; CDR3 length: 15; clone size: -; D gene: TRBD1; J gene: TRBJ1-1; CDR3 DNA: TGTGCCAGCAGCCCTAGGACAGGACTGAACACTGAAGCTTTCTTT; CDR3 protein: CASSPRTGLNTEAFF
V gene: TRBV19; CDR3 length: 12; clone size: -; D gene: TRBD1; J gene: TRBJ2-7; CDR3 DNA: TGTGCCAGTAGGGACAGGGACCACGAGCAGTACTTC; CDR3 protein: CASRDRDHEQYF
V gene: TRBV27; CDR3 length: 14; clone size: -; D gene: TRBD1; J gene: TRBJ1-1; CDR3 DNA: TGTGCCAGCACCCCGACAGGGGGCGGCACTGAAGCTTTCTTT; CDR3 protein: CASTPTGGGTEAFF
V gene: TRBV28; CDR3 length: 14; clone size: -; D gene: TRBD1; J gene: TRBJ1-1; CDR3 DNA: TGTGCCAGCACCCTTGGACAGGTTAACACTGAAGCTTTCTTT; CDR3 protein: CASTLGQVNTEAFF
V gene: TRBV19; CDR3 length: 14; clone size: -; D gene: -; J gene: TRBJ2-3; CDR3 DNA: TGTGCCAGTAGAACTTCCTCGAGCGCAGATACGCAGTATTTT; CDR3 protein: CASRTSSSADTQYF
V gene: TRBV7-8; CDR3 length: 15; clone size: -; D gene: TRBD1; J gene: TRBJ1-2; CDR3 DNA: TGTGCCAGCAGCTCCCGGACAGGCTCCACGGGCGGCTACACCTTC; CDR3 protein: CASSSRTGSTGGYTF
V gene: TRBV11-2; CDR3 length: 12; clone size: once; D gene: -; J gene: TRBJ2-5; CDR3 DNA: TGTGCCAGCAACTCGAGGGGGGAGACCCAGTACTTC; CDR3 protein: CASNSRGETQYF
V gene: TRBV5-6; CDR3 length: 16; clone size: -; D gene: TRBD2; J gene: TRBJ2-2; CDR3 DNA: TGTGCCAGCAGCTTGGGACTAGCGGCCAACACCGGGGAGCTGTTTTTT; CDR3 protein: CASSLGLAANTGELFF
V gene: TRBV5-6; CDR3 length: 13; clone size: -; D gene: -; J gene: TRBJ1-5; CDR3 DNA: TGTGCCAGCAGCTTGGGGGGGGGACAGCCCCAGCATTTT; CDR3 protein: CASSLGGGQPQHF
V gene: TRBV6-1; CDR3 length: 14; clone size: -; D gene: TRBD2; J gene: TRBJ2-3; CDR3 DNA: TGTGCCAGCAGTGATGGGGGGGTCACAGATACGCAGTATTTT; CDR3 protein: CASSDGGVTDTQYF